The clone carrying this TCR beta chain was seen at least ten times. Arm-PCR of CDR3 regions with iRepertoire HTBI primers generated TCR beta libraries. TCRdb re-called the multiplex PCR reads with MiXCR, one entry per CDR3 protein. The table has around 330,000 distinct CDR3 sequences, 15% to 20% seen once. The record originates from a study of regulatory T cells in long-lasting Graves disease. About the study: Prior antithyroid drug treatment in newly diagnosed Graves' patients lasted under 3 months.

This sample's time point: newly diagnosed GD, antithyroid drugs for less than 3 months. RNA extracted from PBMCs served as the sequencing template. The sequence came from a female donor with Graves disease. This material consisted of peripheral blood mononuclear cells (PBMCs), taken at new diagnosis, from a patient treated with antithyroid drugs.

The DNA of the CDR3 is TGTGCCAGCAGCGAGCGGACTAGCGGGAGGGGGGAGCTGTTTTTT. Translating it yields CASSERTSGRGELFF. The chain has TRBV9 and TRBJ2-2, with TRBD2 matching over 14 bases. Germline CDR1 is SGDLS and CDR2 is YYNGEE. The CDR3 runs 15 residues. With V trimmed by 3 bases and J by 8 bases, 3 bases remained unmatched. Complete variable domain (other parts from reference TRBV9 and TRBJ2-2): DSGVTQTPKHLITATGQRVTLRCSPRSGDLSVYWYQQSLDQGLQFLIQYYNGEERAKGNILERFSAQQFPDLHSELNLSSLELGDSALYFCASSERTSGRGELFFGEGSRLTVL.